These 15 T cell receptor beta chains originate from one sample sequenced in a study of neurological immune-mediated disorders (dated by TCRdb to between 2018 and 2020). The time point label for this specimen denotes: technical triplicate 2. Libraries were prepared through 5' RACE. The listed sequencing device is Illumina HiSeq 2500. TCRdb ran its own pipeline on the public reads, namely fastp trimming at Q25 and MiXCR clone calling, and kept in-frame beta chains. Rows with one shared CDR3 protein collapse into an entry with the most common genes and DNA. The sample table records under 70,000 distinct CDR3 sequences; approximately 25% of these occur just once. Of the sample, roughly 4.6% falls within the top ten clones. Input material: PBMCs. The receptors originated from a man aged 60 to 69 with HTLV-1-associated myelopathy (HAM/TSP).

This clonotype has ten or more counts. This sequence joins TRBV7-2 and TRBJ2-1; TRBD2 aligns across 8 bases. J lost 5 bases, V lost 0 bases, and 6 bases had no gene match. Germline values: CDR1 SGHTA, CDR2 FQGNSA. The CDR3 sequence is 16 residues long. Here the CDR3 reads CASSLAASGGDNEQFF. The CDR3 DNA reads as TGTGCCAGCAGCTTAGCTGCCAGCGGGGGAGACAATGAGCAGTTCTTC.

The J gene is TRBJ1-4, the V gene TRBV18; D gene ambiguous. Germline CDR1 KGHSH, CDR2 LQKENI. The CDR3 runs 15 residues. Trimming removed 3 bases at V and 0 bases at J, with 8 bases between. CDR3 bases: TGTGCCAGCTCACCTCGTGGTGCAACTAATGAAAAACTGTTTTTT. It encodes CASSPRGATNEKLFF. Full variable domain (missing parts from reference TRBV18 and TRBJ1-4): NAGVMQNPRHLVRRRGQEARLRCSPMKGHSHVYWYRQLPEEGLKFMVYLQKENIIDESGMPKERFSAEFPKEGPSILRIQQVVRGDSAAYFCASSPRGATNEKLFFGSGTQLSVL.

Ten or more counts support this clonotype. The V and J genes are TRBV27 and TRBJ1-6, with D possibly TRBD1 on 5 matching bases. V was trimmed by 8 bases and J by 2 bases, leaving 7 bases between them. The germline CDR1 and CDR2 sequences are MNHEY and SMNVEV (reference sequence). The CDR3 totals 13 residues. The CDR3 nucleotides read TGTGCCAGCGGGGCAACCTATAATTCACCCCTCCACTTT. It codes for CASGATYNSPLHF.

There are many counts of this clonotype. The chain uses TRBV20-1 and TRBJ2-1, with D possibly matching TRBD1 (5 bases). This CDR3 spans 14 amino acids. V was trimmed by 4 bases and J by 5 bases, leaving 15 bases between them. Germline V CDR1 and CDR2: DFQATT, SNEGSKA (reference sequence). The CDR3 spells CSATQLTENNEQFF. In DNA, the CDR3 is TGCAGTGCTACCCAACTGACAGAGAACAATGAGCAGTTCTTC.

This clonotype was seen repeatedly, ten times or more. The J gene is TRBJ2-5, the V gene TRBV20-1, with 12 nucleotides matching TRBD2. Trimming cost V 4 bases and J 4 bases; bases outside gene matches: 7. The V gene's germline CDR1 is DFQATT and CDR2 SNEGSKA (reference sequence). The CDR3 contains 15 residues. The DNA for the CDR3 is TGCAGTGCTACCAAGACTAGCGGGAGAACAGAGACCCAGTACTTC. Amino acids: CSATKTSGRTETQYF.

This clonotype was detected ten times or more. The chain carries TRBV29-1 and TRBJ2-3; D not resolved. Germline CDR1 and CDR2: SQVTM and ANQGSEA. This CDR3 comprises 12 residues. V gave up 2 bases and J gave up 1 base, with 4 bases separating them. CDR3: CSVESGTDTQYF. The CDR3 DNA follows: TGCAGCGTTGAAAGCGGCACAGATACGCAGTATTTT.

This clonotype was counted at least ten times. The CDR3 sequence: CASRGLPGQGAGSEKLFF. The CDR3 DNA sequence: TGTGCCAGCAGGGGATTACCGGGACAGGGGGCTGGTAGTGAAAAACTGTTTTTT. V is TRBV27 and J is TRBJ1-4, with TRBD1 identical over 12 bases. The CDR3 covers 18 residues. CDR1 MNHEY and CDR2 SMNVEV come from the germline V gene (reference sequence). Losses at the gene ends were 6 bases for V and 7 bases for J; bases not matched to a gene: 15.

The genes are TRBV5-1 and TRBJ2-2; 10 positions match TRBD1. Germline trimming cut 4 bases from V and 3 bases from J; bases unmatched to any gene: 6. CDR1 is SGHRS, CDR2 YFSETQ, per germline. This CDR3 is 16 amino acids long. CDR3 amino acids: CASSPDRGMDTGELFF. In nucleotides, the CDR3 is TGCGCCAGCAGCCCGGACAGGGGGATGGACACCGGGGAGCTGTTTTTT.

This clonotype came up a few times. V gene TRBV5-6 combines with J gene TRBJ2-1; perhaps TRBD1 as D (6 bases). The CDR3 is made up of 16 amino acids. V lost 2 bases, J lost 2 bases, and 14 bases lay in between. CDR1 and CDR2 (germline): SGHDT, YYEEEE. The CDR3 loop is CASSFFGQTPYNEQFF. The CDR3 nucleotides are TGTGCCAGCAGCTTCTTTGGACAGACTCCCTACAATGAGCAGTTCTTC.

This clonotype was detected once. This chain connects TRBV3-1 to TRBJ2-3; D gene uncertain. Trimming took 2 bases from V and 4 from J, leaving 13 bases between them. The CDR3 covers 15 residues. Germline CDR1 LGHDT, CDR2 YNNKEL (reference sequence). CDR3 amino acids: CASSQLVTQPDTQYF. DNA for the CDR3: TGTGCCAGCAGCCAATTGGTCACCCAACCAGATACGCAGTATTTT.

There are many counts of this clonotype. The chain has TRBV6-1 and TRBJ1-5; a possible D gene is TRBD1 (5 bases). This CDR3 has 16 residues. Germline loops: CDR1 MNHNS, CDR2 SASEGT. The V end was cut by 2 bases, the J end by 2 bases, with 13 bases between. This chain's CDR3 is CASSEFGGWGNQPQHF. The DNA of the CDR3 is TGTGCCAGCAGTGAATTCGGGGGTTGGGGCAATCAGCCCCAGCATTTT.

This clonotype is termed medium-sized. The chain couples TRBV29-1 to TRBJ2-1; 8 bases line up with TRBD1. The trim removed 6 bases at V and 3 bases at J, leaving 1 base unmatched. Germline V gene lookup returns CDR1 SQVTM and CDR2 ANQGSEA. The CDR3 is 12 amino acids. CDR3 protein: CSVTGDYNEQFF. CDR3 bases: TGCAGCGTGACAGGGGACTACAATGAGCAGTTCTTC.

The sample holds many counts of this clonotype. The chain carries TRBV29-1 and TRBJ2-1; 12 bases map to TRBD1. CDR3 length equals 15 residues. Germline CDR1 SQVTM, CDR2 ANQGSEA. V was pared by 6 bases and J by 8 bases, with 11 bases of the junction left unmatched. Here the CDR3 reads CSVNDGTGGLDEQFF. CDR3 in DNA: TGCAGCGTAAATGACGGGACAGGGGGCCTCGATGAGCAGTTCTTC.

This clonotype was seen ten or more times. The rearrangement joins TRBV20-1 to TRBJ2-5; D is ambiguous. Germline loops: CDR1 DFQATT, CDR2 SNEGSKA (reference sequence). This CDR3 contains 13 residues. V lost 4 bases and J 4 bases, leaving 13 bases between the germline ends. The CDR3 sequence: CSATVPPGETQYF. DNA of the CDR3: TGCAGTGCTACCGTGCCTCCAGGAGAGACCCAGTACTTC.

This chain joins TRBV6-5 and TRBJ2-4; tentative D call: TRBD1 (5 bases). The CDR3 consists of 17 residues. Germline V lookup: CDR1 MNHEY, CDR2 SVGAGI. V was shortened by 4 bases and J by 0 bases, with 16 bases between the two germline ends. The CDR3 nucleotides read TGTGCCAGCAGTTCGCTACGGACAAGCACAGCCAAAAACATTCAGTACTTC. Protein sequence: CASSSLRTSTAKNIQYF.